This T cell receptor (beta chain) was identified in a study of PD-1 blockade in classical Hodgkin lymphoma. The germline V gene has CDR1 SGHTA and CDR2 FQGTGA. The V segment lost 4 bases and the J segment 8 bases; nucleotides outside the gene matches: 12. The CDR3 has 17 residues. Sequencing was performed with immunoSEQ multiplex PCR; in TCRdb, only in-frame clones are kept and a portion is missing. The repertoire holds tens of thousands of clones, with about nine tenths as singletons. Time point defined: cycle 4 day 1 (C4D1), after less than 7 weeks of nivolumab. Every patient experienced relapse after autologous stem cell transplantation, and brentuximab vedotin exposure varied.

This TCR derives from a human donor with classical Hodgkin lymphoma. This chain joins TRBV7-3 and TRBJ2-1; 12 bases are a match to TRBD1. The material was peripheral blood mononuclear cells (PBMCs), obtained before the fourth cycle of nivolumab. The CDR3 sequence is CASSSGRGTGGLYEQFF. CDR3 DNA: TGTGCCAGCAGCTCCGGACGCGGGACAGGGGGCCTCTATGAGCAGTTCTTC.